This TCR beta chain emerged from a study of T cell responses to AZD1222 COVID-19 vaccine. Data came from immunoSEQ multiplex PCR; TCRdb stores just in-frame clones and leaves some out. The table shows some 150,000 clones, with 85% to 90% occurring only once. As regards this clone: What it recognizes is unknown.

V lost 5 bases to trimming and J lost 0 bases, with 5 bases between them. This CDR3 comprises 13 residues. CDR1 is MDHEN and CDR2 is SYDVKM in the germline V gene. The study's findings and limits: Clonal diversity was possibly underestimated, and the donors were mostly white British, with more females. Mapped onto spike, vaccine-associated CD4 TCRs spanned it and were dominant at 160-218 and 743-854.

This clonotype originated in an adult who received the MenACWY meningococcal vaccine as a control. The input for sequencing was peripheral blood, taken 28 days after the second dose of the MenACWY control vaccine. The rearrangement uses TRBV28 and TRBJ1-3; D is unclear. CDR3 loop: CASSPHSGNTIYF. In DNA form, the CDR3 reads TGTGCCAGCAGTCCCCACTCTGGAAACACCATATATTTT.